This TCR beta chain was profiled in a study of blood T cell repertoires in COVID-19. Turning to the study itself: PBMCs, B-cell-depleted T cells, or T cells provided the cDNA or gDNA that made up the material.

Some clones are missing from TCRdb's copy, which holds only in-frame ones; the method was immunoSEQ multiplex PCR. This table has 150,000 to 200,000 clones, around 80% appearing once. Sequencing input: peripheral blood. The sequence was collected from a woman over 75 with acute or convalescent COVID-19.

The CDR3 reads CAISESLDRREQYF. For the CDR3, the DNA is TGTGCCATCAGTGAGTCGTTGGACAGGCGCGAGCAGTACTTC. The chain employs TRBV10-3 and TRBJ2-7; 7 bases are a match to TRBD1. The germline gives CDR1 ENHRY, CDR2 SYGVKD. The CDR3 consists of 14 residues. With V trimmed by 0 bases and J by 6 bases, 5 bases remained unmatched.